These 26 T cell receptor beta chains were sequenced from one sample in a study of shared T cell receptors in the human thymus. TCRdb keeps only in-frame clones here, not all; method: immunoSEQ multiplex PCR. This sample has over 650,000 clones, with about 90% found just once. These data also formed part of another study, on human thymus T cells.

Sequencing input: thymocytes. These TCRs come from a boy less than two years old with a congenital heart defect.

The rearrangement uses TRBV6-8 and TRBJ2-3; 13 bases line up with TRBD2. The CDR3 consists of 15 residues. Trimming at V came to 9 bases and at J to 5 bases, leaving 8 bases not matched to a gene. Germline V gene data show CDR1 as MNHGY and CDR2 as SAAAGT. CDR3 coding DNA: TGTGCCAGGCGGACTAGCGGGAGTGTGGGAGATACGCAGTATTTT. This codes for CARRTSGSVGDTQYF.

The V gene is TRBV5-4, the J gene TRBJ2-7; tentative D call: TRBD1 (6 bases). V dropped 0 bases and J dropped 5 bases, with 15 bases sitting between them. The V gene's germline CDR1 is SGHNT and CDR2 YYREEE (reference sequence). The length of the CDR3 is 15 residues. The CDR3 DNA follows: TGTGCCAGCAGCTTGGAGTATCGGACAGACCACGAGCAGTACTTC. This gives the protein CASSLEYRTDHEQYF.

The CDR3 is CASSSRVAGVTGELFF. As DNA, the CDR3 is TGTGCCAGCAGTTCCCGGGTAGCGGGAGTAACCGGGGAGCTGTTTTTT. The chain links TRBV6-5 to TRBJ2-2; 9 bases agree with TRBD2. This CDR3 has 16 amino acids. Trimming removed 4 bases from V and 5 bases from J; junction bases left unmatched: 8. CDR1 and CDR2 (germline): MNHEY, SVGAGI.

The V gene is TRBV2, the J gene TRBJ1-3; TRBD1 agrees at 7 bases. The CDR3 sequence is 12 residues long. The J segment lost 1 base and the V segment lost 11 bases, leaving 2 bases of the junction unmatched. Germline V gene lookup returns CDR1 SNHLY and CDR2 FYNNEI. The CDR3 is CAGQVSGNTIYF. The CDR3 DNA is TGTGCCGGACAGGTTTCTGGAAACACCATATATTTT.

The chain recombines TRBV2 with TRBJ2-5; 8 positions agree with TRBD1. Judging by the DNA end, TRBJ2-7 fits better; the J call may be wrong. The germline V gene has CDR1 SNHLY and CDR2 FYNNEI. The CDR3 has 16 residues. CDR3 bases: TGTGCCAGCAATCCCCCACGGGACAGGAGCTCCTACGAGCAGTACTTC. Translating it yields CASNPPRDRSSYEQYF.

The V gene is TRBV27, the J gene TRBJ1-6; 9 bases match TRBD1. Trimming took 5 bases from V and 7 from J; bases not matched to a gene: 0. The germline V gene encodes CDR1 MNHEY and CDR2 SMNVEV (reference sequence). The CDR3 loop spans 13 amino acids. The CDR3 loop is CASSDRGNSPLHF. The CDR3 DNA reads TGTGCCAGCAGTGACAGGGGGAATTCACCCCTCCACTTT.

V is TRBV5-4 and J is TRBJ1-2; D uncertain. The ends were cut back, 1 base at V and 4 bases at J, with 8 bases in the middle. Germline assignment: CDR1 SGHNT and CDR2 YYREEE (reference sequence). CDR3 length: 13 amino acids. The CDR3 DNA sequence: TGTGCCAGCAGCTTGAACAGAGTCTATGGCTACACCTTC. It yields the protein CASSLNRVYGYTF. Together with reference TRBV5-4 and TRBJ1-2, the CDR3 gives the full variable domain: ETGVTQSPTHLIKTRGQQVTLRCSSQSGHNTVSWYQQALGQGPQFIFQYYREEENGRGNFPPRFSGLQFPNYSSELNVNALELDDSALYLCASSLNRVYGYTFGSGTRLTVV.

This clone was detected only a few times. The chain combines TRBV28 with TRBJ1-5, with 7 positions matching TRBD1. With V trimmed by 6 bases and J by 4 bases, 3 bases remained unmatched. The germline V gene has CDR1 MDHEN and CDR2 SYDVKM. The CDR3 contains 13 residues. The CDR3 DNA reads TGTGCCAGCAGATACAGGGGTAATCAGCCCCAGCATTTT. Its protein is CASRYRGNQPQHF.

This clone was seen a single time. This sequence joins TRBV29-1 and TRBJ1-3; possible D gene TRBD1, 5 bases. This CDR3 has 16 amino acids. CDR1 and CDR2 from the germline V gene are SQVTM and ANQGSEA. Trimming removed 3 bases at V and 2 bases at J, with 17 bases between. The CDR3 sequence: CSVEALPSGAGNTIYF. In DNA, the CDR3 is TGCAGCGTTGAGGCTCTTCCGTCGGGGGCTGGAAACACCATATATTTT.

The chain has TRBV5-1 and TRBJ1-3; weak D call: TRBD1 (5 bases). The ends were cut back, 0 bases at V and 2 bases at J, with 12 bases in the middle. The germline gives CDR1 SGHRS, CDR2 YFSETQ. The CDR3 extends over 16 amino acids. The CDR3 DNA reads as TGCGCCAGCAGCTTGGTGCCGGCAGGGACTGGAAACACCATATATTTT. This translates into CASSLVPAGTGNTIYF.

The chain recombines TRBV5-6 with TRBJ2-7; a possible D gene is TRBD1 (6 bases). V was clipped by 4 bases and J by 0 bases, with 23 bases between them. CDR1 is SGHDT, CDR2 YYEEEE, per germline. CDR3 length: 18 residues. CDR3 region: CASSVGQGNHPFSYEQYF. Here the CDR3 DNA reads TGTGCCAGCAGCGTAGGCCAGGGGAATCACCCTTTCTCCTACGAGCAGTACTTC.

The J gene is TRBJ2-2, the V gene TRBV10-3, with D maybe TRBD1 (6 bases). The V gene lost 4 bases and the J gene lost 6 bases, with 12 bases spanning the gap. The CDR3 covers 14 residues. CDR1 is ENHRY and CDR2 is SYGVKD in the germline V gene. CDR3 region: CAISVLEGAGELFF. The CDR3 DNA follows: TGTGCCATCAGTGTATTAGAGGGGGCCGGGGAGCTGTTTTTT.

This rearrangement joins TRBV4-3 to TRBJ2-7, with D possibly TRBD2 on 6 matching bases. V was shortened by 1 base and J by 2 bases, with 18 bases between the two germline ends. The CDR3 is 17 amino acids. Germline V gene lookup returns CDR1 LGHNA and CDR2 YSLEER. The CDR3 region is CASSQGLLGRGPYEQYF. The CDR3 coding sequence is TGCGCCAGCAGCCAAGGGTTGCTGGGGCGGGGTCCCTACGAGCAGTACTTC.

The chain carries TRBV29-1 and TRBJ1-2, with D tentatively TRBD1 (5 bases). Germline CDR1 SQVTM, CDR2 ANQGSEA. The CDR3 has 13 amino acids. V dropped 7 bases and J dropped 2 bases, with 14 bases sitting between them. The CDR3 protein is CSAKTDANYGYTF. The CDR3 bases are TGCAGCGCCAAGACAGACGCAAACTATGGCTACACCTTC.

The chain joins TRBV11-2 to TRBJ2-2; the D gene is possibly TRBD2 (6 bases). The germline CDR1 and CDR2 sequences are SGHAT and FQNNGV. The ends were cut back, 2 bases at V and 7 bases at J, with 14 bases in the middle. The CDR3 has 15 residues. CDR3 DNA: TGTGCCAGCAGCTTATTCCGGGGGTCGGGCGGGGAGCTGTTTTTT. This codes for CASSLFRGSGGELFF. Full variable domain (remainder filled in from reference TRBV11-2 and TRBJ2-2): EAGVAQSPRYKIIEKRQSVAFWCNPISGHATLYWYQQILGQGPKLLIQFQNNGVVDDSQLPKDRFSAERLKGVDSTLKIQPAKLEDSAVYLCASSLFRGSGGELFFGEGSRLTVL.

This chain joins TRBV6-4 and TRBJ1-2; D gene uncertain. V dropped 2 bases and J dropped 5 bases, with 12 bases sitting between them. This CDR3 region has 14 residues. The germline V gene encodes CDR1 MRHNA and CDR2 SNTAGT. The CDR3 coding sequence is TGTGCCAGCAGTGACCCCTGTCGACAATATGGCTACACCTTC. This codes for CASSDPCRQYGYTF.

Details on this clone: The conserved phenylalanine or tryptophan is not found at the CDR3 terminus, so this likely reflects a read error. The CDR3: CASSLGTGRPQPQHL. Written as DNA, the CDR3 is TGTGCCAGCAGCTTGGGGACAGGGAGGCCTCAGCCCCAGCATCTT. This chain uses TRBV5-6 with TRBJ1-5; 8 bases match TRBD1. The CDR3 is made up of 15 amino acids. Germline assignment: CDR1 SGHDT and CDR2 YYEEEE. With 0 bases clipped from V and 6 bases from J, the junction kept 5 bases outside the gene matches.

This chain joins TRBV4-3 and TRBJ2-1; 7 bases agree with TRBD2. Losses at the gene ends were 0 bases for V and 2 bases for J; bases not matched to a gene: 7. Looked up from germline, CDR1 is LGHNA and CDR2 is YSLEER. The CDR3 is 17 residues long. The CDR3 is CASSQDGTTSTYNEQFF. Written as DNA, the CDR3 is TGCGCCAGCAGCCAAGATGGGACTACCTCAACCTACAATGAGCAGTTCTTC.

As concerns this clone: The sample carries other DNA sequences with the same CDR3. The chain couples TRBV7-9 to TRBJ2-5; 7 bases match TRBD1. Losses at the gene ends were 4 bases for V and 4 bases for J; bases not matched to a gene: 0. Per germline, CDR1 SEHNR and CDR2 FQNEAQ (reference sequence). CDR3 size: 12 residues. The DNA for the CDR3 is TGTGCCAGCAGCTACAGGGGAGAGACCCAGTACTTC. Amino acid sequence: CASSYRGETQYF.

The chain joins TRBV7-8 to TRBJ2-1; 14 positions agree with TRBD2. Germline V gene data show CDR1 as SGHVS and CDR2 as FQNEAQ. This CDR3 is 16 amino acids long. Losses at the gene ends were 6 bases for V and 2 bases for J; bases not matched to a gene: 3. This CDR3 reads CASRGLAGVPYNEQFF. CDR3 sequence (DNA): TGTGCCAGCAGGGGACTAGCGGGAGTTCCCTACAATGAGCAGTTCTTC.

This chain connects TRBV28 to TRBJ1-5, with 7 bases identical to TRBD1. The V gene end was trimmed by 5 bases and the J gene end by 3 bases; junction bases not matched to a gene: 10. This CDR3 has 16 amino acids. Germline lookup yields CDR1 MDHEN and CDR2 SYDVKM. The CDR3 protein is CASSRTGTADNQPQHF. The CDR3 DNA reads TGTGCCAGCAGTCGAACCGGGACAGCAGACAATCAGCCCCAGCATTTT.

The J gene is TRBJ2-3, the V gene TRBV28; TRBD2 aligns across 10 bases. The junction had 12 bases not matched to a gene; V was cut back by 0 bases and J by 0 bases. Per germline, CDR1 MDHEN and CDR2 SYDVKM. This CDR3 contains 20 residues. The CDR3 DNA reads TGTGCCAGCAGTTTATGCTTAAGCGGGGGGGGAGACCCTAGCACAGATACGCAGTATTTT. It translates to CASSLCLSGGGDPSTDTQYF.

The chain recombines TRBV28 with TRBJ2-7; 10 bases are a match to TRBD1. The V segment lost 4 bases and the J segment 2 bases; nucleotides outside the gene matches: 8. CDR1 is MDHEN, CDR2 SYDVKM, per germline. The CDR3 loop spans 16 amino acids. Here the CDR3 reads CASSSTGQGLTYEQYF. CDR3 coding DNA: TGTGCCAGCAGTTCCACGGGACAGGGGTTAACCTACGAGCAGTACTTC.

This chain links TRBV6-6 with TRBJ2-7; 8 nucleotides align to TRBD1. The CDR3 is 16 amino acids. Germline V lookup: CDR1 MNHNY, CDR2 SVGAGI (reference sequence). J lost 5 bases, V lost 3 bases, and 12 bases had no gene match. CDR3 bases: TGTGCCAGCAGTTATGGCCGCTTGGACAGGGCCCACGAGCAGTACTTC. This sequence encodes CASSYGRLDRAHEQYF.

In its sample, this clone was seen a few times. The rearrangement links TRBV19 to TRBJ2-2; no definite D call. This CDR3 region has 15 residues. CDR1 is LNHDA and CDR2 is SQIVND in the germline V gene (reference sequence). The V and J ends lost 2 bases and 0 bases respectively, with 7 bases between them. In DNA, the CDR3 is TGTGCCAGTAGTATACGCACTACGAACACCGGGGAGCTGTTTTTT. It is translated as CASSIRTTNTGELFF.

The chain has TRBV28 and TRBJ1-3; possibly TRBD1 for D (6 bases). Trimming stripped 8 bases from V and 3 bases from J, with 20 bases between. This CDR3 spans 16 amino acids. Germline values: CDR1 MDHEN, CDR2 SYDVKM. CDR3 nucleotides: TGTGCCAGCTTATCAGGGGCCCCCCCCTTTGGAAACACCATATATTTT. Its protein is CASLSGAPPFGNTIYF.